This T cell receptor (beta chain) emerged from a study of OX40 agonist ivuxolimab in advanced cancers. A word on this clone: The antigen is undetermined.

CDR3 length: 13 amino acids. Between the trimmed V and J ends, which lost 7 bases and 0 bases, there was a span of 9 bases. Germline CDR1 and CDR2: MDHEN and SYDVKM. The study's findings and limits: Relative to CD4+ cells, CD8+ T cells on average had more expanded clones.

Clones were sequenced by immunoSEQ multiplex PCR, and TCRdb holds only the in-frame ones, with some missing. The sample consists of 90,000 to 100,000 clones, around nine tenths of them appearing once. The chain employs TRBV28 and TRBJ1-1, with a weak D call TRBD1 (5 bases). The sequence was collected from an adult with an advanced solid tumor such as melanoma, head and neck, liver or kidney cancer. The material sequenced was CD4+ or CD8+ T cells sorted from blood, taken in a trial of the OX40 agonist ivuxolimab. DNA of the CDR3: TGTGCCAGCATCACAGGCCTGAACACTGAAGCTTTCTTT. This codes for CASITGLNTEAFF.